This T cell receptor (beta chain) stems from a study of blood T cell repertoires in COVID-19. This table comes from immunoSEQ multiplex PCR, and its TCRdb copy is limited to in-frame clones, with some not included. The table lists 540,000 or so clones, roughly nine tenths of them singletons. Followed over time, Seattle patients had been enrolled while infection was active. The V and J ends lost 3 bases and 5 bases respectively, with 19 bases between them. The CDR3 contains 16 residues. CDR1 is LNHDA and CDR2 is SQIVND in the germline V gene (reference sequence). The sequence came from a woman between 50 and 59 years old with COVID-19, enrolled during active disease. The specimen was peripheral blood. The J gene is TRBJ2-5, the V gene TRBV19; D unresolved. In nucleotides, the CDR3 is TGTGCCAGTAGTATCGGTATGACTCAAAGTGGGGAGACCCAGTACTTC. Amino acid sequence: CASSIGMTQSGETQYF.